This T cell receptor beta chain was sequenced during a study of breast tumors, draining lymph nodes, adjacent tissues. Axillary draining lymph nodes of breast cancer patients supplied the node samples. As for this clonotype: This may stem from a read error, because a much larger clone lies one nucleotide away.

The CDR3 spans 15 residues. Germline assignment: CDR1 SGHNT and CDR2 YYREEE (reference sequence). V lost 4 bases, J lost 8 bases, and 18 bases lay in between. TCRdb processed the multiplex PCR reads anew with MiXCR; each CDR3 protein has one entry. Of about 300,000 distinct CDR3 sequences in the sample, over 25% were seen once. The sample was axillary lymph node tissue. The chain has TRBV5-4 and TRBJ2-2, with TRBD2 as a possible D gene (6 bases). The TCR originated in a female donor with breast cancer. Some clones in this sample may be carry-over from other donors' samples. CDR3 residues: CASSPRTTGMGELFF. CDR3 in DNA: TGTGCCAGCAGCCCCAGGACTACCGGGATGGGGGAGCTGTTTTTT.